Shown below are 23 T cell receptor beta chains from a single sample sequenced in a study of technical replicates of blood from a handful of donors. Assay: immunoSEQ multiplex PCR; the TCRdb copy retains only in-frame clones and omits some. This sample has approximately 79,000 clones, with about 93% found just once. Material: T cells isolated from PBMCs. These receptors were collected from a human donor in good health.

DNA of the CDR3: TGTGCCAGCAGCTTTCAGGTAGGAAGGGGTGCCTACGAGCAGTACTTC. It is translated as CASSFQVGRGAYEQYF. The rearrangement uses TRBV5-6 and TRBJ2-7, with D perhaps TRBD1 (5 bases). Germline V gene data show CDR1 as SGHDT and CDR2 as YYEEEE. The CDR3 spans 16 residues. V was shortened by 2 bases and J by 2 bases, with 17 bases between the two germline ends.

The chain recombines TRBV20-1 with TRBJ2-3, with TRBD1 as a possible D gene (5 bases). CDR1 is DFQATT, CDR2 SNEGSKA, per germline (reference sequence). V gave up 8 bases and J gave up 6 bases, with 12 bases separating them. This CDR3 contains 11 residues. The CDR3: CSFPRADTQYF. The CDR3 DNA reads TGCAGTTTCCCCAGGGCGGATACGCAGTATTTT.

This clone was detected only once. The rearrangement uses TRBV5-8 and TRBJ2-7; D unresolved. Germline V gene lookup returns CDR1 SGHTS and CDR2 YDEGEE. The CDR3 covers 15 residues. Trimming removed 4 bases from V and 2 bases from J, with 16 bases in between. The CDR3 region is CASSVEINGAYEQYF. In DNA form, the CDR3 reads TGTGCCAGCAGCGTCGAGATAAATGGAGCCTACGAGCAGTACTTC.

The J gene is TRBJ2-2, the V gene TRBV6-6; perhaps TRBD2 as D (5 bases). CDR1 is MNHNY, CDR2 SVGAGI, per germline (reference sequence). The CDR3 runs to 12 residues. Trimming shortened V by 7 bases and J by 9 bases, and 12 bases separated the two germline ends. CDR3 amino acids: CASTPSYRELFF. The CDR3 DNA sequence: TGTGCCAGCACCCCTAGCTACCGGGAGCTGTTTTTT.

This clone turned up a few times. V is TRBV30 and J is TRBJ2-5, with D possibly matching TRBD2 (5 bases). Germline lookup yields CDR1 GTSNPN and CDR2 SVGIG (reference sequence). This CDR3 contains 12 residues. Trimming stripped 1 base from V and 5 bases from J, with 8 bases between. The CDR3 nucleotides are TGTGCCTGGAGTGCGGGGTTGGAGACCCAGTACTTC. Translating it yields CAWSAGLETQYF.

This chain links TRBV9 with TRBJ1-2, with 9 nucleotides matching TRBD1. Germline CDR1 is SGDLS and CDR2 is YYNGEE. V shed 4 bases, J shed 9 bases, and the junction held 10 bases outside the gene matches. The CDR3 extends over 14 amino acids. CDR3 residues: CASSLPTGGASYTF. CDR3 bases: TGTGCCAGCAGCTTGCCTACAGGGGGCGCGAGCTACACCTTC. The variable domain in full, completed from reference TRBV9 and TRBJ1-2, reads DSGVTQTPKHLITATGQRVTLRCSPRSGDLSVYWYQQSLDQGLQFLIQYYNGEERAKGNILERFSAQQFPDLHSELNLSSLELGDSALYFCASSLPTGGASYTFGSGTRLTVV.

This chain links TRBV7-9 with TRBJ2-7; 8 bases agree with TRBD2. V dropped 1 base and J dropped 4; count of bases not matched to a gene: 9. Germline V gene data show CDR1 as SEHNR and CDR2 as FQNEAQ (reference sequence). The length of the CDR3 is 16 residues. CDR3 sequence reads: CASSLGGSGSGYEQYF. CDR3 sequence (DNA): TGTGCCAGCAGCTTAGGGGGGAGCGGGAGTGGTTACGAGCAGTACTTC.

The DNA of the CDR3 is TGTGCCAGCAGCTTACTAAACACCGGGGAGCTGTTTTTT. It encodes CASSLLNTGELFF. The chain uses TRBV11-3 and TRBJ2-2; D gene uncertain. V was pared by 2 bases and J by 2 bases, with 3 bases between. Germline CDR1 and CDR2: SGHNT and YENEEA. This CDR3 has 13 residues.

The rearrangement uses TRBV29-1 and TRBJ2-3, with a tentative D call TRBD2 (5 bases). CDR1 is SQVTM and CDR2 is ANQGSEA in the germline V gene. Trimming took 2 bases from V and 3 from J, leaving 12 bases between them. The CDR3 totals 14 residues. CDR3 amino acids: CSVEYIWRTDTQYF. DNA for the CDR3: TGCAGCGTTGAATATATATGGAGGACAGATACGCAGTATTTT.

This chain uses TRBV30 with TRBJ2-7, with a possible D match to TRBD1 (6 bases). The ends were cut back, 3 bases at V and 1 base at J, with 10 bases in the middle. Per germline, CDR1 GTSNPN and CDR2 SVGIG (reference sequence). The CDR3 has 13 amino acids. CDR3 residues: CAWSSGVSYEQYF. DNA for the CDR3: TGTGCCTGGAGCTCAGGGGTTTCCTACGAGCAGTACTTC.

The V call is TRBV2, the J call TRBJ2-3; TRBD2 matches at 8 bases. V lost 5 bases and J lost 5; bases outside the gene matches: 6. CDR3 length: 14 residues. Germline loops: CDR1 SNHLY, CDR2 FYNNEI. CDR3 protein: CASSKTGGEDTQYF. CDR3 coding DNA: TGTGCCAGCAGTAAAACGGGGGGGGAAGATACGCAGTATTTT.

V is TRBV7-3 and J is TRBJ2-1; 7 positions agree with TRBD1. After removal of 5 bases from V and 14 bases from J, the junction contained 12 bases not matched to a gene. There are 13 residues in the CDR3. In germline, CDR1 is SGHTA, CDR2 FQGTGA. CDR3 bases: TGTGCCAGCAGCATGAACAGGGGAAGCCCCGAGTTCTTC. This translates into CASSMNRGSPEFF.

This chain links TRBV5-1 with TRBJ2-2; D is possibly TRBD1 (5 bases). The CDR3 length is 12 residues. Trimming removed 1 base from V and 10 bases from J, with 8 bases in between. Germline V gene data show CDR1 as SGHRS and CDR2 as YFSETQ. The CDR3 loop is CASSLKGVELFF. For the CDR3, the DNA is TGCGCCAGCAGCTTGAAAGGGGTGGAGCTGTTTTTT.

This clone appeared a single time. The chain joins TRBV5-4 to TRBJ2-5; 8 bases map to TRBD1. The germline gives CDR1 SGHNT, CDR2 YYREEE (reference sequence). V lost 0 bases, J lost 4 bases, and 2 bases stayed unmatched. The CDR3 covers 14 residues. The CDR3 is CASSLDRGAETQYF. CDR3 DNA: TGTGCCAGCAGCTTGGACAGGGGGGCAGAGACCCAGTACTTC.

The rearrangement joins TRBV5-1 to TRBJ2-7, with TRBD2 matching 10 bases. V lost 4 bases, J lost 2 bases, and 6 bases stayed unmatched. The CDR3 extends over 15 amino acids. Germline values: CDR1 SGHRS, CDR2 YFSETQ. CDR3: CASSPTSGNTYEQYF. For the CDR3, the DNA is TGCGCCAGCAGCCCTACTAGCGGGAATACCTACGAGCAGTACTTC.

This chain links TRBV6-5 with TRBJ1-2, with 9 bases that match TRBD1. The germline V gene has CDR1 MNHEY and CDR2 SVGAGI. The length of the CDR3 is 15 residues. The trim removed 2 bases at V and 5 bases at J, leaving 6 bases unmatched. DNA of the CDR3: TGTGCCAGCAGTTACGGGACAGGGTCCCTATATGGCTACACCTTC. It translates to CASSYGTGSLYGYTF.

This clone showed up just once. The chain couples TRBV20-1 to TRBJ1-2; D remains unclear. The length of the CDR3 is 11 residues. Germline CDR1 is DFQATT and CDR2 is SNEGSKA (reference sequence). V was shortened by 3 bases and J by 5 bases, with 7 bases between the two germline ends. The CDR3 protein is CSARADYGYTF. For the CDR3, the DNA is TGCAGTGCTAGGGCAGATTATGGCTACACCTTC.

This clone was picked up one time. The genes are TRBV2 and TRBJ2-1, with D possibly matching TRBD2 (7 bases). Germline loops: CDR1 SNHLY, CDR2 FYNNEI. With 7 bases removed from V and 9 bases from J, the gap between germline ends came to 19 bases. CDR3 length: 14 amino acids. Here the CDR3 DNA reads TGTGCCAGCAACCTGAGGGGGGGGCAAGGTGAGCAGTTCTTC. This sequence encodes CASNLRGGQGEQFF.

The chain has TRBV19 and TRBJ1-1; D possibly corresponds to TRBD1 (5 bases). This CDR3 comprises 13 residues. V gave up 7 bases and J gave up 4 bases, with 13 bases separating them. From germline, CDR1 is LNHDA and CDR2 SQIVND (reference sequence). CDR3 protein: CASNEAGLTEAFF. CDR3 coding DNA: TGTGCCAGTAATGAGGCAGGGCTCACTGAAGCTTTCTTT.

This chain uses TRBV7-2 with TRBJ2-7; 8 positions agree with TRBD2. The ends lost 4 bases at V and 6 bases at J; junction bases unmatched: 11. The germline gives CDR1 SGHTA, CDR2 FQGNSA. The CDR3 totals 15 residues. CDR3 in DNA: TGTGCCAGCAGCTCCCACTCACTAGCGGTTCGCGAGCAGTACTTC. Its protein product is CASSSHSLAVREQYF. Complete variable domain (other parts from reference TRBV7-2 and TRBJ2-7): GAGVSQSPSNKVTEKGKDVELRCDPISGHTALYWYRQSLGQGLEFLIYFQGNSAPDKSGLPSDRFSAERTGGSVSTLTIQRTQQEDSAVYLCASSSHSLAVREQYFGPGTRLTVT.

The chain joins TRBV19 to TRBJ2-5; 13 bases are shared with TRBD2. V shed 7 bases and J 3 bases; nucleotides not matched to a gene: 11. The length of the CDR3 is 17 residues. CDR1 and CDR2 (germline): LNHDA, SQIVND (reference sequence). For the CDR3, the DNA is TGTGCCAGTAACCAACCGGGACTAGCGGGGACCGAAGAGACCCAGTACTTC. It translates to CASNQPGLAGTEETQYF.

This clone was observed a single time. This chain connects TRBV27 to TRBJ1-1; D ambiguous. V lost 3 bases, J lost 3 bases, and 14 bases lay in between. Germline V gene sequence: CDR1 MNHEY, CDR2 SMNVEV (reference sequence). The CDR3 covers 15 residues. The CDR3 coding sequence is TGTGCCAGCAGTTTCTCAGCGGTGGCGTACACTGAAGCTTTCTTT. It is translated as CASSFSAVAYTEAFF.

V is TRBV9 and J is TRBJ2-3; TRBD2 matches 8 bases. The ends lost 6 bases at V and 5 bases at J; junction bases unmatched: 8. This CDR3 region has 14 residues. The V gene's germline CDR1 is SGDLS and CDR2 YYNGEE. The CDR3: CASKIREGQDTQYF. As DNA, the CDR3 is TGTGCCAGCAAGATACGGGAGGGCCAAGATACGCAGTATTTT.